This T cell receptor (beta chain) was captured in a study of T cells in Graves' hyperthyroidism and ophthalmopathy. TCR beta CDR3 regions were amplified from RNA. In the first-round RT-PCR of the TCR CDR3, the HTBI primer set was used. Each CDR3 protein is one row after TCRdb ran MiXCR on the multiplex PCR reads. In the table there are around 370,000 distinct CDR3 sequences, less than 20% of which are singletons. This clonotype was seen at least ten times. What it binds is unknown. Study-level results: Blood also carried most thyroid clonotypes expanded above 0.001. Before onset, ophthalmopathy was predicted by the model a median 6.5 months earlier.

The CDR3 sequence is 12 residues long. Trimming removed 3 bases from V and 5 bases from J, with 8 bases in between. The chain links TRBV12-3 or TRBV12-4 to TRBJ2-7; tentative D call: TRBD1 (5 bases). The source of this sequence is a man between 18 and 35 years old with Graves' ophthalmopathy. Sequencing was carried out using blood. The CDR3 sequence: CASSFYRHEQYF. For the CDR3, the DNA is TGTGCCAGCAGTTTTTACAGGCACGAGCAGTACTTC.